This is a list of T cell receptor beta chains from one sample in a study of cytomegalovirus exposure and HLA in healthy donors. Sequencing used immunoSEQ multiplex PCR; TCRdb keeps in-frame clones, though not all of them. The sample totals 150,000 to 200,000 clones. Source material: PBMCs. Receptor source: a young man in good health and CMV-seronegative. The CDR3 runs from the conserved cysteine through the conserved F or W. The D gene is left open where the match is weak.

V: TRBV12-5; J: TRBJ1-1; D: -; DNA: TGTGCTAGTGGTAATGGTCAGGGCGCGGAAGCTTTCTTT; CDR3: CASGNGQGAEAFF
V: TRBV19; J: TRBJ1-2; D: TRBD1; DNA: TGTGCCAGTAGTTCCCCGGGGACAGGGGATGCTCTTGGCTACACCTTC; CDR3: CASSSPGTGDALGYTF
V: TRBV27; J: TRBJ2-4; D: -; DNA: TGTGCCAGCAGTAGATCGAACAGGGTTTACATTCAGTACTTC; CDR3: CASSRSNRVYIQYF
V: TRBV10-2; J: TRBJ1-2; D: -; DNA: TGCGCCAGCAGCCCCGAGGTTCCGGCATATGGCTACACCTTC; CDR3: CASSPEVPAYGYTF
V: TRBV19; J: TRBJ2-1; D: TRBD1; DNA: TGTGCCAGTAGTAGGGACAGGGAAAGGTACAATGAGCAGTTCTTC; CDR3: CASSRDRERYNEQFF
V: TRBV27; J: TRBJ1-5; D: TRBD1; DNA: TGTGCCAGCGGCAACAGGGGTAGCAATCAGCCCCAGCATTTT; CDR3: CASGNRGSNQPQHF
V: TRBV5-5; J: TRBJ2-5; D: -; DNA: TGTGCCAGCAGCTTGATCGGAGGGGCCAAACAAGAGACCCAGTACTTC; CDR3: CASSLIGGAKQETQYF
V: TRBV9; J: TRBJ2-1; D: TRBD1; DNA: TGTGCCAGCAGCGGCGCAGGGGGCCGGGACTACAATGAGCAGTTCTTC; CDR3: CASSGAGGRDYNEQFF
V: TRBV11-3; J: TRBJ2-5; D: -; DNA: TGTGCCAGCGTAGGGGGGGGGACCCAGTACTTC; CDR3: CASVGGGTQYF
V: TRBV4-1; J: TRBJ2-2; D: -; DNA: TGCGCCAGCAGCCAAGTCCCAACGAACACCGGGGAGCTGTTTTTT; CDR3: CASSQVPTNTGELFF
V: TRBV29-1; J: TRBJ1-1; D: -; DNA: TGCAGCGCTGGGCAGGGTTTTTACACTGAAGCTTTCTTT; CDR3: CSAGQGFYTEAFF
V: TRBV4-1; J: TRBJ1-1; D: TRBD1; DNA: TGCGCCAGCAGCCGGACACAGGGGGCGGGAGGCACTGAAGCTTTCTTT; CDR3: CASSRTQGAGGTEAFF
V: TRBV4-3; J: TRBJ2-5; D: TRBD1; DNA: TGCGCCAGCAGCCAAGAGGCCGGGACAGGGAATAGGGAGACCCAGTACTTC; CDR3: CASSQEAGTGNRETQYF
V: TRBV7-8; J: TRBJ2-7; D: TRBD1; DNA: TGTGCCAGCAGCCTTGGACAGGGGGGCGAGCAGTACTTC; CDR3: CASSLGQGGEQYF
V: TRBV7-9; J: TRBJ1-5; D: -; DNA: TGTGCCAGCAGCTTAGGGGGAGGATATAGCAATCAGCCCCAGCATTTT; CDR3: CASSLGGGYSNQPQHF
V: TRBV5-1; J: TRBJ2-5; D: TRBD1; DNA: TGCGCCAGCCGCTCGACAGGGGGCGTCCAAGAGACCCAGTACTTC; CDR3: CASRSTGGVQETQYF
V: TRBV14; J: TRBJ2-1; D: TRBD2; DNA: TGTGCCAGCAGCCCTCCCGGCAGCGGGAGAGGGGAGCAGTTCTTC; CDR3: CASSPPGSGRGEQFF
V: TRBV10-1; J: TRBJ2-2; D: TRBD2; DNA: TGCGCCAGCAGCGGACTAGCGGGAGGAAGGACCGGGGAGCTGTTTTTT; CDR3: CASSGLAGGRTGELFF
V: TRBV30; J: TRBJ1-3; D: -; DNA: TGTGCCTGGGGAGGCGGCTCTGGAAACACCATATATTTT; CDR3: CAWGGGSGNTIYF
V: TRBV6-5; J: TRBJ1-2; D: TRBD1; DNA: TGTGCCAGCAGTTCCCGCCGGGACAGAAACTATGGCTACACCTTC; CDR3: CASSSRRDRNYGYTF
V: TRBV9; J: TRBJ2-2; D: TRBD2; DNA: TGTGCCAGCAGCGTCCAATTTCGGGAGGGCCAGGCCGGGGAGCTGTTTTTT; CDR3: CASSVQFREGQAGELFF
V: TRBV28; J: TRBJ1-2; D: TRBD1; DNA: TGTGCCAGCAGCTTGAGACAGGGGATAGTAAATGGCTACACCTTC; CDR3: CASSLRQGIVNGYTF
V: TRBV4-3; J: TRBJ1-6; D: TRBD1; DNA: TGCGCCAGCAGCCAAGAGACAGGGGATTCACCCCTCCACTTT; CDR3: CASSQETGDSPLHF
V: TRBV6-4; J: TRBJ2-1; D: -; DNA: TGTGCCAGCAGTGACTCGGGCTCTATATACAATGAGCAGTTCTTC; CDR3: CASSDSGSIYNEQFF
V: TRBV10-2; J: TRBJ2-1; D: TRBD2; DNA: TGCGCCAGCAGTGGAACCCTGCGGGAGGGGATCTACAATGAGCAGTTCTTC; CDR3: CASSGTLREGIYNEQFF
V: TRBV5-1; J: TRBJ1-4; D: TRBD1; DNA: TGCGCCAGCAGCTCCTGGACAGGGGAAGGGGAAAAACTGTTTTTT; CDR3: CASSSWTGEGEKLFF
V: TRBV4-1; J: TRBJ1-1; D: -; DNA: TGCGCCAGCAAAAGGGGGGGGAACACTGAAGCTTTCTTT; CDR3: CASKRGGNTEAFF
V: TRBV9; J: TRBJ2-2; D: -; DNA: TGTGCCAGCAGCGAACAGGGCGGGACCGGGGAGCTGTTTTTT; CDR3: CASSEQGGTGELFF
V: TRBV19; J: TRBJ1-5; D: -; DNA: TGTGCCAGTAGTATACTGGGTGGGAGGGGCGCGTATAGCAATCGGCCCCAGCATTTT; CDR3: CASSILGGRGAYSNRPQHF
V: TRBV6-5; J: TRBJ1-2; D: -; DNA: TGTGCCAGCAGTTACTCCTATGAAGTGGTAAACTATGGCTACACCTTC; CDR3: CASSYSYEVVNYGYTF
V: TRBV9; J: TRBJ2-2; D: TRBD2; DNA: TGTGCCAGCAGCGTAGAGGGACTAGCCAGCACCGGGGAGCTGTTTTTT; CDR3: CASSVEGLASTGELFF
V: TRBV6-5; J: TRBJ1-2; D: TRBD1; DNA: TGTGCCAGCAGCCCCTTAGGGGGCGCGGCTGGCTACACCTTC; CDR3: CASSPLGGAAGYTF
V: TRBV4-3; J: TRBJ2-6; D: -; DNA: TGCGCCAGCAGCCAAGATCCCCAAGGACAATCTGGGGCCAACGTCCTGACTTTC; CDR3: CASSQDPQGQSGANVLTF
V: TRBV2; J: TRBJ2-3; D: -; DNA: TGTGCCAGCAGTCTGGACATCACAGATACGCAGTATTTT; CDR3: CASSLDITDTQYF
V: TRBV6-5; J: TRBJ1-2; D: TRBD1; DNA: TGTGCCAGCAGTTACAATCAGGGGGGCGGCTACACCTTC; CDR3: CASSYNQGGGYTF